Shown below are 21 T cell receptor beta chains from a single sample sequenced in a study of T cells in Graves' hyperthyroidism and ophthalmopathy. Regions amplified from RNA transcripts were the TCR beta CDR3 regions. Primed by the HTBI set, a first-round RT-PCR was run on the TCR CDR3. TCRdb reanalysed the multiplex PCR reads using MiXCR and keeps one entry per CDR3 protein. This table holds 250,000 to 300,000 distinct CDR3 sequences, 13% to 15% found once. The sequenced sample was blood. The receptors were sampled from a woman between 45 and 60 years old with Graves' hyperthyroidism that later progressed to Graves' ophthalmopathy.

V gene TRBV20-1 combines with J gene TRBJ2-1; D unresolved. Germline V gene lookup returns CDR1 DFQATT and CDR2 SNEGSKA (reference sequence). V lost 0 bases and J 7 bases, leaving 10 bases between the germline ends. This CDR3 is 13 amino acids long. CDR3 sequence (DNA): TGCAGTGCTAGAGATTCCAGCCAGAATGAGCAGTTCTTC. This encodes CSARDSSQNEQFF.

This clonotype was observed many times. The V gene is TRBV2, the J gene TRBJ1-3, with TRBD1 matching over 8 bases. The V gene's germline CDR1 is SNHLY and CDR2 FYNNEI. V lost 6 bases and J lost 2; bases outside the gene matches: 3. The CDR3 consists of 14 residues. This chain's CDR3 is CASSLTGAGNTIYF. The CDR3 DNA reads TGTGCCAGCAGCCTGACAGGGGCTGGAAACACCATATATTTT. Filled out from reference TRBV2 and TRBJ1-3, the complete variable domain reads EPEVTQTPSHQVTQMGQEVILRCVPISNHLYFYWYRQILGQKVEFLVSFYNNEISEKSEIFDDQFSVERPDGSNFTLKIRSTKLEDSAMYFCASSLTGAGNTIYFGEGSWLTVV.

This clonotype was seen a handful of times. The chain couples TRBV6-1 to TRBJ1-2; maybe TRBD1 (6 bases). CDR1 is MNHNS, CDR2 SASEGT, per germline. This CDR3 spans 16 amino acids. The V end was cut by 0 bases, the J end by 6 bases, with 17 bases between. CDR3 coding DNA: TGTGCCAGCAGTGAAGCGCGGGGGGCGGCCTCAGATGGCTACACCTTC. It yields the protein CASSEARGAASDGYTF.

This clonotype was seen more than once but under ten times. This chain uses TRBV4-1 with TRBJ2-5; D ambiguous. Germline V gene sequence: CDR1 MGHRA, CDR2 YSYEKL. V was trimmed by 1 base and J by 3 bases, leaving 9 bases between them. The CDR3 length is 14 residues. CDR3 loop: CASSQAQREETQYF. The CDR3 DNA reads TGCGCCAGCAGCCAAGCACAACGGGAAGAGACCCAGTACTTC.

Ten or more counts support this clonotype. This rearrangement joins TRBV2 to TRBJ1-1; D gene ambiguous. With 3 bases removed from V and 7 bases from J, the gap between germline ends came to 15 bases. This CDR3 has 14 amino acids. CDR1 and CDR2 (germline): SNHLY, FYNNEI. The CDR3 bases are TGTGCCAGCAGTGATATCCTCTGGCAGCTTGAAGCTTTCTTT. Protein sequence: CASSDILWQLEAFF.

At least ten counts were recorded for this clonotype. The V call is TRBV18, the J call TRBJ1-5; no definite D call. V was clipped by 3 bases and J by 0 bases, with 3 bases between them. This CDR3 is 13 amino acids long. From germline, CDR1 is KGHSH and CDR2 LQKENI. The chain's CDR3 is CASSPHSNQPQHF. The CDR3, as DNA: TGTGCCAGCTCACCGCATAGCAATCAGCCCCAGCATTTT.

This clonotype has a count of ten or more. The chain uses TRBV12-3 or TRBV12-4 and TRBJ2-4; 7 nucleotides match TRBD2. The CDR3 spans 16 residues. Trimming removed 5 bases from V and 0 bases from J; junction bases left unmatched: 7. The CDR3 protein is CASSLRAGLAKNIQYF. The CDR3 DNA reads as TGTGCCAGCAGTCTCAGAGCGGGACTAGCCAAAAACATTCAGTACTTC.

This chain joins TRBV20-1 and TRBJ1-4, with a weak D call TRBD1 (6 bases). This CDR3 has 16 residues. V lost 5 bases and J 3 bases, leaving 19 bases between the germline ends. CDR1 and CDR2 from the germline V gene are DFQATT and SNEGSKA (reference sequence). The CDR3 is CSAPRGGSLSNEKLFF. In DNA, the CDR3 is TGCAGTGCTCCCAGAGGGGGGTCCCTATCTAATGAAAAACTGTTTTTT.

This clonotype was counted at least ten times. The chain carries TRBV7-9 and TRBJ2-1, with 8 bases that match TRBD1. CDR1 and CDR2 from the germline V gene are SEHNR and FQNEAQ (reference sequence). This CDR3 contains 18 residues. V lost 1 base to trimming and J lost 6 bases; unmatched junction nucleotides: 14. DNA of the CDR3: TGTGCCAGCAGCTTAGACCGGGGGAGGACAGGGAAGGGCAATGAGCAGTTCTTC. Protein product: CASSLDRGRTGKGNEQFF.

This chain joins TRBV12-3 or TRBV12-4 and TRBJ2-7; 8 nucleotides align to TRBD2. J was trimmed by 0 bases and V by 3 bases; bases with no gene match: 4. This CDR3 contains 15 residues. The CDR3 DNA follows: TGTGCCAGCAGTTTGCCTAGCGGGCGCTCCTACGAGCAGTACTTC. Protein: CASSLPSGRSYEQYF.

V usage is TRBV11-1 and J usage is TRBJ1-2, with 7 bases matching TRBD1. CDR1 SGHAT and CDR2 FQDESV come from the germline V gene (reference sequence). The CDR3 runs to 16 residues. J was trimmed by 4 bases and V by 5 bases; bases with no gene match: 13. This chain's CDR3 is CASSLPGTAASYGYTF. The DNA for the CDR3 is TGTGCCAGCAGCCTCCCGGGGACAGCAGCCTCCTATGGCTACACCTTC.

The V gene is TRBV12-3 or TRBV12-4, the J gene TRBJ1-6; TRBD1 might be the D (5 bases). The V end was cut by 3 bases, the J end by 4 bases, with 10 bases between. The length of the CDR3 is 15 residues. The CDR3 DNA is TGTGCCAGCAGTTTTCGCAGGGAGTATAATTCACCCCTCCACTTT. The encoded protein is CASSFRREYNSPLHF.

This clonotype was recorded many times. The J gene is TRBJ1-2, the V gene TRBV15, with D perhaps TRBD1 (6 bases). V was cut by 3 bases and J by 5 bases, with 19 bases left in between. Germline V CDR1 and CDR2: LNHNV, YYDKDF (reference sequence). The CDR3 runs to 16 residues. Here the CDR3 reads CATSSDRQDNLYGYTF. DNA of the CDR3: TGTGCCACCAGCAGTGACAGGCAAGACAACCTATATGGCTACACCTTC.

This clonotype was observed many times. V gene TRBV27 combines with J gene TRBJ2-1, with D tentatively TRBD1 (5 bases). Germline values: CDR1 MNHEY, CDR2 SMNVEV (reference sequence). The V gene lost 7 bases and the J gene lost 2 bases, with 12 bases spanning the gap. The CDR3 is 14 amino acids. The CDR3 here is CASKSQAAYNEQFF. The CDR3 region has the DNA TGTGCCAGCAAATCACAGGCGGCCTACAATGAGCAGTTCTTC.

This chain uses TRBV7-9 with TRBJ2-7, with 12 bases identical to TRBD2. The CDR3 contains 16 residues. The junction had 5 bases not matched to a gene; V was cut back by 2 bases and J by 3 bases. CDR1 and CDR2 (germline): SEHNR, FQNEAQ (reference sequence). The CDR3 loop reads CASSLSSGRAYYEQYF. In DNA, the CDR3 is TGTGCCAGCAGCTTATCTAGCGGGAGGGCCTACTACGAGCAGTACTTC. The full variable domain, rest sourced from reference TRBV7-9 and TRBJ2-7, is DTGVSQNPRHKITKRGQNVTFRCDPISEHNRLYWYRQTLGQGPEFLTYFQNEAQLEKSRLLSDRFSAERPKGSFSTLEIQRTEQGDSAMYLCASSLSSGRAYYEQYFGPGTRLTVT.

The V gene is TRBV5-6, the J gene TRBJ1-5, with 7 bases aligning to TRBD1. This CDR3 region has 15 residues. Germline CDR1 reads SGHDT; CDR2 reads YYEEEE. V trimming: 4 bases; J trimming: 2 bases; junction bases outside the gene matches: 6. The CDR3 coding sequence is TGTGCCAGCAGCCCCACAGGGGAGGGCAATCAGCCCCAGCATTTT. This gives the protein CASSPTGEGNQPQHF.

The table lists this clonotype with many counts. The chain employs TRBV19 and TRBJ2-5; D gene unclear. Trimming removed 3 bases at V and 5 bases at J, with 7 bases between. CDR3 length equals 12 residues. CDR1 and CDR2 (germline): LNHDA, SQIVND (reference sequence). Here the CDR3 DNA reads TGTGCCAGTAGTATGGGTTGGGAGACCCAGTACTTC. Its protein is CASSMGWETQYF.

This clonotype was counted many times. DNA for the CDR3: TGTGCCAGCAGAAAGGATCGGACGAGTAACAATGAGCAGTTCTTC. Translation: CASRKDRTSNNEQFF. The rearrangement links TRBV2 to TRBJ2-1; D is undetermined. V lost 6 bases and J 5 bases, leaving 17 bases between the germline ends. Per the germline V gene, CDR1 is SNHLY and CDR2 is FYNNEI. CDR3 length: 15 residues.

There are many counts of this clonotype. J is TRBJ1-1 and V is TRBV5-1; D may be TRBD1 (5 bases). This CDR3 contains 14 residues. The V end was cut by 0 bases, the J end by 1 base, with 7 bases between. CDR1 is SGHRS and CDR2 is YFSETQ in the germline V gene. The CDR3 loop is CASSLGDGNTEAFF. Here the CDR3 DNA reads TGCGCCAGCAGCTTGGGGGACGGGAACACTGAAGCTTTCTTT.

This clonotype has more than one count but fewer than ten. The chain employs TRBV27 and TRBJ1-6; 7 nucleotides line up with TRBD1. Per germline, CDR1 MNHEY and CDR2 SMNVEV (reference sequence). The CDR3 totals 14 residues. V lost 9 bases, J lost 2 bases, and 4 bases stayed unmatched. The chain's CDR3 is CASRQGAYNSPLHF. In DNA form, the CDR3 reads TGTGCCAGTCGACAGGGAGCCTATAATTCACCCCTCCACTTT.

A few counts support this clonotype. This chain connects TRBV19 to TRBJ2-7, with no clear D. Germline V gene sequence: CDR1 LNHDA, CDR2 SQIVND (reference sequence). V was shortened by 3 bases and J by 5 bases, with 17 bases between the two germline ends. The CDR3 has 15 amino acids. CDR3 amino acids: CASSMYPQVNHEQYF. The CDR3 DNA is TGTGCCAGTAGTATGTACCCCCAGGTGAACCACGAGCAGTACTTC.